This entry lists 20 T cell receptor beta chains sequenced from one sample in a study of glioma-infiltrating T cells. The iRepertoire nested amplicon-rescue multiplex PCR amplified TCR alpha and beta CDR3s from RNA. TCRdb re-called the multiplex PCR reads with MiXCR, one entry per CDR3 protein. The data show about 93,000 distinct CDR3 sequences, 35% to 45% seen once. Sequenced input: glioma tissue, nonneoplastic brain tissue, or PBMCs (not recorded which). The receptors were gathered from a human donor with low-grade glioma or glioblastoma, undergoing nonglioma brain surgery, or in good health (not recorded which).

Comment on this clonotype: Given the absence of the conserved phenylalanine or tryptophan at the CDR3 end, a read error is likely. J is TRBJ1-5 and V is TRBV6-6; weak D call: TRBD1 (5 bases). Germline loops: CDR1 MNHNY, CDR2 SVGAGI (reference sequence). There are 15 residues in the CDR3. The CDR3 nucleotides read TGCGCCAGCAGTGAGCGGGGGTCGAACAATCAGCCCCAGCATCTT. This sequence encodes CASSERGSNNQPQHL.

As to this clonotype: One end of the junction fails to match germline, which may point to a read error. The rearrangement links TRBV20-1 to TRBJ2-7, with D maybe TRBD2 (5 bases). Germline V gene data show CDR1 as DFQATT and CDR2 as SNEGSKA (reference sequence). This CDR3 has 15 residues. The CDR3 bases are TGCAGTGCTGGAGGTCAGGTCTTCAGCTCCTACGAGCAGTGCTTC. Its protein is CSAGGQVFSSYEQCF.

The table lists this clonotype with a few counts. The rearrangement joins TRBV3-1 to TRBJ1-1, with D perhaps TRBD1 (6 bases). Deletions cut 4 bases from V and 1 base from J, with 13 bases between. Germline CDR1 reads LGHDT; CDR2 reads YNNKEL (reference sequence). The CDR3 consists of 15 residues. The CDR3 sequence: CASSPGAGKNTEAFF. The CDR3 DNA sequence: TGTGCCAGCAGCCCGGGGGCAGGAAAGAACACTGAAGCTTTCTTT.

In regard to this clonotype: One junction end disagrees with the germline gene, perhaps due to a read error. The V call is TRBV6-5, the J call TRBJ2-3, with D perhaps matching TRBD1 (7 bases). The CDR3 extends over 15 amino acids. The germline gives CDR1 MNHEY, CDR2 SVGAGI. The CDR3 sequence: CASSYGQGEADTKYF. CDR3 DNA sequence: TGTGCCAGCAGTTACGGGCAGGGGGAGGCAGATACGAAGTATTTT.

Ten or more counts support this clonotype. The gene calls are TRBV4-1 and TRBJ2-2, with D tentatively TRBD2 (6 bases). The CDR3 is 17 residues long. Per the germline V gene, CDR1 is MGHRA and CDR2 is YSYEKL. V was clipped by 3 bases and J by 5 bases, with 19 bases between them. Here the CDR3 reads CASSHEAGGARTGELFF. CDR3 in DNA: TGCGCCAGCAGCCACGAAGCGGGCGGGGCGCGGACCGGGGAGCTGTTTTTT.

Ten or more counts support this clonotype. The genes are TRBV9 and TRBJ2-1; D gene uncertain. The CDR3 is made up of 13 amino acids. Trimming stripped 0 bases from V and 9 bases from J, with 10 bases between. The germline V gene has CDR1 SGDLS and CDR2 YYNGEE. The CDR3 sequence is CASSVEAAGEQFF. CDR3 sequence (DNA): TGTGCCAGCAGCGTAGAAGCCGCCGGTGAGCAGTTCTTC.

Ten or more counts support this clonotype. CDR3 sequence reads: CSARVSRGNTGELFF. The CDR3 DNA follows: TGCAGTGCTAGAGTGAGTCGCGGTAACACCGGGGAGCTGTTTTTT. The genes are TRBV20-1 and TRBJ2-2; no clear D gene. The length of the CDR3 is 15 residues. V was trimmed by 1 base and J by 2 bases, leaving 11 bases between them. Germline V gives CDR1 DFQATT, CDR2 SNEGSKA (reference sequence).

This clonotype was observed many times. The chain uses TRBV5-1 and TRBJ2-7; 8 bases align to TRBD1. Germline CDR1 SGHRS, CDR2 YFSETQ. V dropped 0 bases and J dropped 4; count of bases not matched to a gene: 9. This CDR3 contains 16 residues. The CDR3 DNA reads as TGCGCCAGCAGCTTGGGAGGGACAGGTTTTGGGTACGAGCAGTACTTC. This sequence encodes CASSLGGTGFGYEQYF.

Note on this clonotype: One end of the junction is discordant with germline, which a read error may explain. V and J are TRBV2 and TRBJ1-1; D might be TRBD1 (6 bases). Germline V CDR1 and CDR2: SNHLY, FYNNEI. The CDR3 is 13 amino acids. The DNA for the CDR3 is TGTGCCAGCAGTCAAGGGGGGGACACTGAAGTTTTCTTT. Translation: CASSQGGDTEVFF.

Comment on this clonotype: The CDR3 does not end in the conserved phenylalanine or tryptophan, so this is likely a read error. The CDR3 sequence: CASSLNRQRGFYEQYL. As DNA, the CDR3 is TGCGCCAGCAGCTTAAACAGACAGCGAGGGTTTTACGAGCAGTACCTC. The genes are TRBV4-1 and TRBJ2-7; D may be TRBD1 or TRBD2 (5 bases each). Trimming pared 5 bases from V and 4 bases from J, leaving 21 bases between. This CDR3 has 16 residues. Germline V gives CDR1 MGHRA, CDR2 YSYEKL.

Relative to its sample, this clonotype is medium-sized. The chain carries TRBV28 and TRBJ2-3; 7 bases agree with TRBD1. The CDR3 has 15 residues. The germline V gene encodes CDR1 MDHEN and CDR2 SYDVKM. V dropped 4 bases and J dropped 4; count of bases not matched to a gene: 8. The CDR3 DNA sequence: TGTGCCAGCAGTTCCGACAGGGTTGGGGCAGATACGCAGTATTTT. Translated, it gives CASSSDRVGADTQYF.

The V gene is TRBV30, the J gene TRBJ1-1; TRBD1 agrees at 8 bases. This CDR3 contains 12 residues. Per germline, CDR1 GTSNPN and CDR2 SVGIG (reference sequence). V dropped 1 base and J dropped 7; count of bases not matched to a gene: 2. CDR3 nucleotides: TGTGCCTGGAGTGAACAGGGGGTTGAAGCTTTCTTT. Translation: CAWSEQGVEAFF.

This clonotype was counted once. In nucleotides, the CDR3 is TGTGCCAGCAGCCAAACAGCCGGGACTAGCGGGAGGAGTGAGCAGTTCTTC. The encoded protein is CASSQTAGTSGRSEQFF. V and J are TRBV28 and TRBJ2-1; 15 bases are a match to TRBD2. V dropped 6 bases and J dropped 9; count of bases not matched to a gene: 12. Germline CDR1 MDHEN, CDR2 SYDVKM. The CDR3 covers 17 residues.

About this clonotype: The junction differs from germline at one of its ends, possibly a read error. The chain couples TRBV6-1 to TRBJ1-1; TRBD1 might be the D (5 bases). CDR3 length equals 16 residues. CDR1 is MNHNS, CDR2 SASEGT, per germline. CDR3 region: CAIGERADGENTEGFF. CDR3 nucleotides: TGTGCCATAGGGGAAAGGGCGGACGGGGAGAACACAGAAGGTTTCTTT.

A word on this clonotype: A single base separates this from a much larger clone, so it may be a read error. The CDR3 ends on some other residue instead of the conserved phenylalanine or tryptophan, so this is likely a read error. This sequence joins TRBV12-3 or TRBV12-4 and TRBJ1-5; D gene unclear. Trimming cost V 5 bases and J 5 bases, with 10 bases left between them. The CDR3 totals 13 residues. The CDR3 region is CASSLRLDQPQHS. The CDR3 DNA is TGTGCCAGCAGTCTCAGACTCGATCAGCCCCAGCATTCT.

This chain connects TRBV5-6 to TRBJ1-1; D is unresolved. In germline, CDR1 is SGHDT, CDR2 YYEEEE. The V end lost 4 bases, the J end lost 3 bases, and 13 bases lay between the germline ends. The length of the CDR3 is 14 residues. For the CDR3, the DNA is TGTGCCAGCAGCAAGACCAAAAGGTACACTGAAGCTTTCTTT. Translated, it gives CASSKTKRYTEAFF.

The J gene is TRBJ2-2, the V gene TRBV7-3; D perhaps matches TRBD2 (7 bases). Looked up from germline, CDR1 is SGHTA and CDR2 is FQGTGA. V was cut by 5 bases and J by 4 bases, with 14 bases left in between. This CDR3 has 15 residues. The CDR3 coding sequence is TGTGCCAGCAGCCCTTATGCGGGGGCCACCGGGGAGCTGTTTTTT. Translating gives CASSPYAGATGELFF.

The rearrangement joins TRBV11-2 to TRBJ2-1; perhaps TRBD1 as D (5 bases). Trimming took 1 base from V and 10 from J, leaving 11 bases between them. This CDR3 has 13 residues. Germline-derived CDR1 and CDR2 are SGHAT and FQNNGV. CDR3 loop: CASSLAPRGEQFF. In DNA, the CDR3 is TGTGCCAGCAGCTTAGCACCAAGGGGCGAGCAGTTCTTC.

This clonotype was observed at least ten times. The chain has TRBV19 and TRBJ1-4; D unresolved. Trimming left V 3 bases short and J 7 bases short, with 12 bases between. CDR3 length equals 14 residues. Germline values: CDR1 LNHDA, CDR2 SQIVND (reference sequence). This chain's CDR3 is CASSMEGPREKLFF. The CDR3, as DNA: TGTGCCAGTAGTATGGAAGGGCCGCGTGAAAAACTGTTTTTT.

The CDR3 region is CASSRDTAGAKHEQYF. CDR3 in DNA: TGTGCCAGCAGTCGGGACACCGCGGGCGCGAAGCATGAGCAGTACTTC. The J gene is TRBJ2-1, the V gene TRBV6-2 or TRBV6-3, with D possibly TRBD1 on 6 matching bases. With the DNA end fitting TRBJ2-7 better, the J assignment may be wrong. The CDR3 contains 16 residues. Germline assignment: CDR1 MNHEY and CDR2 SVGEGT.